The clone carrying this T cell receptor (beta chain) was found a few times. MiXCR was run by TCRdb on the 5' RACE reads, yielding one entry per CDR3 protein. The sample lists about 240,000 distinct CDR3 sequences, over 9.5% occurring once. The data stem from a study of identical twins. V dropped 11 bases and J dropped 8 bases, with 15 bases sitting between them. The germline V gene has CDR1 SNHLY and CDR2 FYNNEI. CDR3 size: 11 residues. All donors comprised healthy Caucasians. Source material: memory T cells sorted from blood. This chain connects TRBV2 to TRBJ1-2; D gene unclear. The sequence was collected from a man aged 45-60 years in good health. Here the CDR3 reads CAVRGSVGYTF. For the CDR3, the DNA is TGTGCCGTCCGGGGTTCAGTCGGCTACACCTTC.